This TCR beta chain was retrieved from a study of beta chain features in type 1 diabetes. Overall study findings and caveats: TCRB CDR3s were moderately but significantly shorter in Type 1 diabetes patients in all four CD4+ subsets.

With 8 bases removed from V and 4 bases from J, the gap between germline ends came to 20 bases. This CDR3 comprises 15 residues. CDR1 and CDR2 from the germline V gene are SEHNR and FQNEAQ (reference sequence). Since all of the isolated RNA was reverse transcribed, expressed TCRB transcripts were what got sequenced. Clones were sequenced by immunoSEQ multiplex PCR, and TCRdb holds only the in-frame ones, with some missing. Among over 120,000 clones listed, roughly an eighth were seen once. As concerns this clone: Its antigen is unknown.

This TCR was sampled from a man between 18 and 29 years old with type 1 diabetes. The chain couples TRBV7-9 to TRBJ2-5; weak D call: TRBD2 (6 bases). Sequenced: central memory CD4+ T cells from blood. CDR3 DNA sequence: TGTGCCAGCTCAGTGGCGGAGGGGAGAGGAGAGACCCAGTACTTC. Amino acids: CASSVAEGRGETQYF.